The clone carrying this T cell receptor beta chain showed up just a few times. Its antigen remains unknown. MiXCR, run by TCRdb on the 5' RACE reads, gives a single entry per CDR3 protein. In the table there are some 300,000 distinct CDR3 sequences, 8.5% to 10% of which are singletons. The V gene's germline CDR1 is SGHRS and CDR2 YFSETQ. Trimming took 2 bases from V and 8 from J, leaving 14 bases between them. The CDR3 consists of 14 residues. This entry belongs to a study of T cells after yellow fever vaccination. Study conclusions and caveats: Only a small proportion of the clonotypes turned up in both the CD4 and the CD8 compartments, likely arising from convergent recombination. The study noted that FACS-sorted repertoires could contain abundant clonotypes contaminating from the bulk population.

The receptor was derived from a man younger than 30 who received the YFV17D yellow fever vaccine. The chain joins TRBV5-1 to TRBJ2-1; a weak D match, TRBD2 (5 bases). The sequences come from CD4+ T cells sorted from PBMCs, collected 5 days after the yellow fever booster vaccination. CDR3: CASSLDSVRDEQFF. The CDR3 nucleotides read TGCGCCAGCAGCTTAGATAGCGTTCGGGATGAGCAGTTCTTC.